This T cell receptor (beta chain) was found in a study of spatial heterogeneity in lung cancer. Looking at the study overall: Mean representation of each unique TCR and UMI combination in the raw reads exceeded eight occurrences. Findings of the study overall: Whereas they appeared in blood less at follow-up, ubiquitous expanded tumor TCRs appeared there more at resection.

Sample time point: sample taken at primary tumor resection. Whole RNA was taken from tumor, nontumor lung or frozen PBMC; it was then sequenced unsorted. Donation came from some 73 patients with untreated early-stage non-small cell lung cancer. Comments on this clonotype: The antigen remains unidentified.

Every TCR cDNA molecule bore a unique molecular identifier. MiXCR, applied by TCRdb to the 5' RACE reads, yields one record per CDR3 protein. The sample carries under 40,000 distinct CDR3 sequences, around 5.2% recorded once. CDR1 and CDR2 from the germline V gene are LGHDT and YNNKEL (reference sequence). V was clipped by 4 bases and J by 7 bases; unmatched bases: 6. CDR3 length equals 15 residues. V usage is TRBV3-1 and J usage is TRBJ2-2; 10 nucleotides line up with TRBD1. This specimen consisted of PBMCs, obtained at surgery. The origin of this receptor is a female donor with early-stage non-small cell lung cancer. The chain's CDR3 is CASSPGQGVDGELFF. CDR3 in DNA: TGTGCCAGCAGCCCCGGACAGGGGGTGGACGGGGAGCTGTTTTTT.